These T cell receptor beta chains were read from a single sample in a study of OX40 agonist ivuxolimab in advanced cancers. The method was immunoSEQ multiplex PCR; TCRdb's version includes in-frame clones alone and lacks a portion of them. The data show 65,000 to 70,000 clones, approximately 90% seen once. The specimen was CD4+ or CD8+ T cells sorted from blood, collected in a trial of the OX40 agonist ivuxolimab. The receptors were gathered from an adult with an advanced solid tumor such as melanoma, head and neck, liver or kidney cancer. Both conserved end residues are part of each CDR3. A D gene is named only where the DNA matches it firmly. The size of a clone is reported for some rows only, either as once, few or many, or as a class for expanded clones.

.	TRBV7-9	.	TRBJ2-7	CASSLGGNYEQYF
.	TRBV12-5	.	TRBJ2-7	CASGVAFNRYEQYF
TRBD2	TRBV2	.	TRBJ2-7	CASSGGGIALSYEQYF
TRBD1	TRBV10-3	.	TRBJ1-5	CAISRGPFYQPQHF
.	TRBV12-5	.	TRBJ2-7	CASGPGTVYEQYF
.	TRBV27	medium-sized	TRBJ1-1	CASRGTEAFF
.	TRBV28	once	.	CASRPTASYEQYF
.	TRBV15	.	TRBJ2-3	CATSGWDLSTDTQYF
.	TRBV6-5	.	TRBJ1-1	CASSYSAGLNTEAFF
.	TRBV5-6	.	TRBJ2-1	CASSQYYNEQFF
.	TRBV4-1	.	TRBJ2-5	CASSQDRGGETQYF
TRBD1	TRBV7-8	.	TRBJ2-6	CASSLGDRDSGANVLTF
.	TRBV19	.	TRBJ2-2	CASGGTGELFF
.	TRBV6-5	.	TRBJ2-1	CASSRLGGNEQFF
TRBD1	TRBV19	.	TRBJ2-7	CASSKDRGPYYEQYF
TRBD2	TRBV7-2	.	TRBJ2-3	CASSSRGGGTRGRDTQYF
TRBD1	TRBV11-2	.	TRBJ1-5	CASSLGQGQVFNQPQHF
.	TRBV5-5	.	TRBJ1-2	CASEGNLTPGYGYTF
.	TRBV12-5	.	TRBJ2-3	CASGLAGAPHTDTQYF
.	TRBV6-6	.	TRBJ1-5	CASEYKVSNQPQHF
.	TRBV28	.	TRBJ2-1	CASSLAGFNNEQFF
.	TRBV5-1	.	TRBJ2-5	CASSLEQGGETQYF
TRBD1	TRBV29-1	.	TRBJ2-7	CSVGQGSSYEQYF
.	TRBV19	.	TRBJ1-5	CASSIEGSRQPQHF
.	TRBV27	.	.	CASSLAGDDEQYF
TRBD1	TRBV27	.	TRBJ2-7	CASSFRDRAYEQYF
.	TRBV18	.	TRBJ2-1	CASSPGVEVNEQFF
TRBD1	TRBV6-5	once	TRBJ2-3	CASTRTGGDTQYF
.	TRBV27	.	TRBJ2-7	CASSLSAPTYEQYF
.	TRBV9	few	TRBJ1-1	CASSAIIGTEAFF
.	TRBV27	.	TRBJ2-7	CASSLGAGWSYEQYF